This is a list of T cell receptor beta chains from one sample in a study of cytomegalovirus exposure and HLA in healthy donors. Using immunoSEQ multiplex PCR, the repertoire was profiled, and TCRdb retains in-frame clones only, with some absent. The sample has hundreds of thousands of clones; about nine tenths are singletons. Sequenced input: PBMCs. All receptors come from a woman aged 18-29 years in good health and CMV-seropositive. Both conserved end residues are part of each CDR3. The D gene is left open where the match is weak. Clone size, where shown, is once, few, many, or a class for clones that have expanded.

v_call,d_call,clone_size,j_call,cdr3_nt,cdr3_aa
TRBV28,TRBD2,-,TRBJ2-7,TGTGCCAGCAGTCCTAGCGGGAGAGGATCCTACGAGCAGTACTTC,CASSPSGRGSYEQYF
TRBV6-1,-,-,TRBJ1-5,TGTGCCAGCAAAACTAGTGTCGGGGGCAATCAGCCCCAGCATTTT,CASKTSVGGNQPQHF
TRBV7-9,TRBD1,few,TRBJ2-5,TGTGCCAGCAGCTCCCCCTACGGCCCGGGGACAGGGGTTCCGAGGGCCCAGTACTTC,CASSSPYGPGTGVPRAQYF
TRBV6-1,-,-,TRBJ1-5,TGTGCCAGCAGTGATCCCCCCACAGGGTACAATCAGCCCCAGCATTTT,CASSDPPTGYNQPQHF
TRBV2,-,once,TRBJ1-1,TGTGCCAGCATTCGAATGGCAATGAACACTGAAGCTTTCTTT,CASIRMAMNTEAFF
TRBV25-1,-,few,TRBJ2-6,TGTGCCAGTCTCCAGGCTGACCACTCTGGGGCCAACGTCCTGACTTTC,CASLQADHSGANVLTF
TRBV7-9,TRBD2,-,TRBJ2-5,TGTGCCAGCAGCTTAGGTAGCGGGAGTGTGGAGACCCAGTACTTC,CASSLGSGSVETQYF
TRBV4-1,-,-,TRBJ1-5,TGCGCCAGCAGCCAAGTGGGCAGTGTAGGCAATCAGCCCCAGCATTTT,CASSQVGSVGNQPQHF
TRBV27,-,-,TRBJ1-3,TGTGCCAGCAGTTTGGGCGTGAGCTCTGGAAACACCATATATTTT,CASSLGVSSGNTIYF
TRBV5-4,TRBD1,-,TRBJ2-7,TGTGCCAGCAGCTTTTTGACGGGACAGGGCTCCTACGAGCAGTACTTC,CASSFLTGQGSYEQYF
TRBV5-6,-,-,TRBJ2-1,TGTGCCAGCAGCTTGGTTAGCTCCTACAATGAGCAGTTCTTC,CASSLVSSYNEQFF
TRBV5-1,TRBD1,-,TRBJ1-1,TGCGCCAGCAGGTCAGCAGGGGGCAGGGAAGCTTTCTTT,CASRSAGGREAFF
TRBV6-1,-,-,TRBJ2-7,TGTGCCAGCAGTGAAGCAAGGGCAGGGTACCCCTACGAGCAGTACTTC,CASSEARAGYPYEQYF
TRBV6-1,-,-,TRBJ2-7,TGTGCCAGCAGGGGCGGGTCTGAGTACTTC,CASRGGSEYF
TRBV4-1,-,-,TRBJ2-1,TGCGCCAGCAGCCAAGAGGGGAGGATCGATGAGCAGTTCTTC,CASSQEGRIDEQFF
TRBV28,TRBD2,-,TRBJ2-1,TGTGCCAGCAGTCGGTATGCGGGAGGGTTCTACAATGAGCAGTTCTTC,CASSRYAGGFYNEQFF
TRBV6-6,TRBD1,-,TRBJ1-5,TGTGCCAGCAGTCCCGGGACAGAGAATCAGCCCCAGCATTTT,CASSPGTENQPQHF
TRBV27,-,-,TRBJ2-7,TGTGCCAGCAGTTCGGACCCGCTGGGGGGTCCCTACGAGCAGTACTTC,CASSSDPLGGPYEQYF
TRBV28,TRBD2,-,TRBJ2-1,TGTGCCAGCCTAGCGGGAGGGCCGGGCGATGAGCAGTTCTTC,CASLAGGPGDEQFF
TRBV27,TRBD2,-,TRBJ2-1,TGTGCCAGCGCGGGAGTATCCTACAATGAGCAGTTCTTC,CASAGVSYNEQFF